This T cell receptor beta chain is from a study of Ad26.COV2.S vaccination and SARS-CoV-2 variants. On the study more broadly: Ad26.COV2.S given intramuscularly, once or twice 56 days apart.

Study-wide results and caveats: Non-spike TCR breadth was similar in vaccine and placebo recipients.

Treatment: around 19 received Ad26.COV2.S at low or high dose, single or two shots; several received placebo; per-sample allocation not given. Repertoires come from day 63 after the first vaccine or placebo injection. Aged 18-55 years, donor was enrolled in Boston in the early 2020s. Method: immunoSEQ multiplex PCR; TCRdb's copy keeps in-frame clones and lacks some. The sample lists around 500,000 clones; 80% to 90% were seen once. Germline lookup yields CDR1 SGHRS and CDR2 YFSETQ. The CDR3 has 17 residues. This clone was recorded once. What it binds is not known. The junction shows a germline mismatch at one end, possibly a read error.

The chain joins TRBV5-1 to TRBJ2-3, with a weak D call TRBD2 (5 bases). This TCR was sampled from a person aged 18-65 years who received the Ad26.COV2.S COVID-19 vaccine or a placebo. Material: peripheral blood, obtained in a trial of Ad26.COV2.S vaccine versus placebo. The CDR3 reads CASSLEQRLRFTDTQYF. Written as DNA, the CDR3 is TGCGCCAGCAGTTTGGAACAGCGGTTGCGTTTCACAGATACGCAGTATTTT. Using reference TRBV5-1 and TRBJ2-3 for the parts outside the CDR3, the full variable domain is KAGVTQTPRYLIKTRGQQVTLSCSPISGHRSVSWYQQTPGQGLQFLFEYFSETQRNKGNFPGRFSGRQFSNSRSEMNVSTLELGDSALYLCASSLEQRLRFTDTQYFGPGTRLTVL.